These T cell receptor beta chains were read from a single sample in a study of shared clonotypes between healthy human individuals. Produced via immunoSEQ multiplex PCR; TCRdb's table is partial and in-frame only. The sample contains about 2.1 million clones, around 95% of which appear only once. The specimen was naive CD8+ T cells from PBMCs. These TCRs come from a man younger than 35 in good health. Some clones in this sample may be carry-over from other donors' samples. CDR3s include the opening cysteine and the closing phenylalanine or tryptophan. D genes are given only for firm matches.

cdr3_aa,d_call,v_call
CASSADRGQPQHF,TRBD1,TRBV10-1
CASRRGQASTDTQYF,TRBD1,TRBV11-2
CASSVGVSYEQYF,NA,TRBV11-3
CASSDRTGLSGNTIYF,TRBD1,TRBV9
CASSDSGGTDTQYF,NA,TRBV6-1
CASSLYRGTSGELFF,NA,TRBV7-9
CASSLIGAPGELFF,NA,TRBV27
CASSFNPSSAGYYEQYF,NA,TRBV28
CAISESVGLAGNTDTQYF,TRBD2,TRBV10-3
CSAGQAFF,NA,TRBV29-1
CASRHIGQDDTEAFF,TRBD1,TRBV19
CASSWGDYTDTQYF,TRBD2,TRBV27
CASSLGTGGMNTEAFF,TRBD1,TRBV7-8
CASDGEARQQVNYGYTF,NA,TRBV7-9
CASSLLLAGGSGELFF,TRBD2,TRBV7-2
CASSQGPTYGYTF,NA,TRBV14
CASSTGQGHSPLHF,TRBD1,TRBV5-6
CASSGGERNTYGYTF,NA,TRBV5-1
CASSGGTWREEQFF,NA,TRBV9
CASSSSLEPYEQYF,NA,TRBV7-9
CASPAGGNTGELFF,NA,TRBV7-9
CASLGGANVLTF,NA,TRBV7-6
CASSSVTLEFNEQFF,NA,TRBV7-3
CTSSQVRHFSSDYGYTF,NA,TRBV1
CAWSYFRTGPFSGNTIYF,NA,TRBV30
CASSPHVWGRGTGELFF,NA,TRBV27
CASSESVGEPYEQYF,NA,TRBV2
CASSPGGYYEQYF,NA,TRBV7-9
CASSLEPGTGEAYEQYF,TRBD1,TRBV7-9
CSVEGDFNEQYF,NA,TRBV29-1
CASRTGTSRLKEQFF,TRBD2,TRBV2
CASSFQPDRAIHYEQYF,TRBD1,TRBV27
CASSPIHTGPIEAFF,NA,TRBV4-1
CASSQDYLGLAKDHEQYF,NA,TRBV14
CASMAEALGEQYF,NA,TRBV27
CASSFGHPLEAFF,NA,TRBV27
CASSLFPGARQETQYF,NA,TRBV5-6
CASSRPGLAHTGELFF,TRBD2,TRBV14
CASSPRGNTYNEQFF,NA,TRBV7-2
CASSSRRGLSYEQYF,NA,TRBV27
CASSVGSSGGTEAFF,NA,TRBV9
CASSPLLGGRDEQYF,NA,TRBV11-2
CASKGLPNTGELFF,NA,TRBV7-6
CASSLKGLAGGETQYF,TRBD2,TRBV5-4
CASSLRVTEEQYF,NA,TRBV27
CASSLEPYSNQPQHF,NA,TRBV4-1